The 9 T cell receptor beta chains in this list originate from one sample, sequenced in a study of CD8 T cells in ankylosing spondylitis. Study results and caveats: Seven to nine highly homologous variants formed a TCR beta motif that appeared characteristic of ankylosing spondylitis blood.

No antigen has been identified for these receptors. In TCRdb, the 5' RACE reads were re-called with MiXCR into one record per CDR3 protein. The top ten hold approximately 18% of the sample, which has some 700,000 distinct CDR3 sequences, about 20% seen once. Sequencing input: blood, either unsorted or a sorted T cell fraction (not recorded which). These receptors all stem from a male donor with ankylosing spondylitis.

V and J are TRBV9 and TRBJ2-5; 7 bases are shared with TRBD2. This CDR3 is built from 14 residues. With V trimmed by 4 bases and J by 7 bases, 10 bases remained unmatched. CDR1 is SGDLS, CDR2 YYNGEE, per germline. CDR3 sequence: CASSPGRLEGTQYF. CDR3 in DNA: TGTGCCAGCAGCCCCGGGAGGCTGGAGGGGACCCAGTACTTC. The whole variable domain, filled in from reference TRBV9 and TRBJ2-5, reads DSGVTQTPKHLITATGQRVTLRCSPRSGDLSVYWYQQSLDQGLQFLIQYYNGEERAKGNILERFSAQQFPDLHSELNLSSLELGDSALYFCASSPGRLEGTQYFGPGTRLLVL.

This chain links TRBV5-1 with TRBJ1-3; the D gene is possibly TRBD1 (5 bases). V shed 4 bases and J shed 0 bases, with 17 bases lying between them. CDR1 is SGHRS, CDR2 YFSETQ, per germline. The CDR3 contains 17 residues. CDR3 bases: TGCGCCAGCAGCCTTGCATCAACAGGCATCTCTGGAAACACCATATATTTT. Residues: CASSLASTGISGNTIYF.

In this sample, this clonotype turned up a few times. V and J are TRBV5-1 and TRBJ2-3, with 10 bases aligning to TRBD2. Germline CDR1 is SGHRS and CDR2 is YFSETQ. Trimming removed 0 bases from V and 4 bases from J; junction bases left unmatched: 8. This CDR3 contains 17 residues. The CDR3 protein is CASSLGLAGGSADTQYF. Written as DNA, the CDR3 is TGCGCCAGCAGCTTGGGTTTAGCGGGGGGCAGCGCAGATACGCAGTATTTT.

This chain links TRBV12-3 or TRBV12-4 with TRBJ2-3; TRBD1 matches 7 bases. The V and J ends lost 4 bases and 0 bases, in that order; junction bases with no gene match: 7. The CDR3 runs to 16 residues. The CDR3 DNA follows: TGTGCCAGCAGTTGGGGGACAGCTTATAGCACAGATACGCAGTATTTT. Translated: CASSWGTAYSTDTQYF.

This clonotype was counted a few times. The V and J genes are TRBV20-1 and TRBJ2-3; TRBD1 matches 11 bases. The V gene's germline CDR1 is DFQATT and CDR2 SNEGSKA (reference sequence). V lost 2 bases and J lost 4; bases outside the gene matches: 2. There are 14 residues in the CDR3. The CDR3 DNA reads TGCAGTGCTAGATGGGGACAGGGGGCAGATACGCAGTATTTT. Its protein is CSARWGQGADTQYF.

The CDR3, as DNA: TGTGCCAGCCTTAGCGGGAGAGGCCAAGAGACCCAGTACTTC. Translating gives CASLSGRGQETQYF. The chain is built from TRBV5-6 and TRBJ2-5, with 9 bases that match TRBD2. The ends lost 7 bases at V and 1 base at J; junction bases unmatched: 5. The CDR3 runs 14 residues. Germline-derived CDR1 and CDR2 are SGHDT and YYEEEE.

This clonotype has just a few counts. This chain uses TRBV11-1 with TRBJ1-2; perhaps TRBD1 as D (5 bases). The CDR3 is 12 residues long. Germline CDR1 is SGHAT and CDR2 is FQDESV (reference sequence). V was pared by 4 bases and J by 3 bases, with 6 bases between. The CDR3 spells CASSWGDYGYTF. In nucleotides, the CDR3 is TGTGCCAGCAGCTGGGGGGACTATGGCTACACCTTC.

This clonotype came up a few times. The chain links TRBV29-1 to TRBJ1-2; D unclear. Trimming left V 2 bases short and J 5 bases short, with 9 bases between. Germline V gene data show CDR1 as SQVTM and CDR2 as ANQGSEA. The CDR3 has 12 amino acids. This CDR3 is CSVEPPRYGYTF. As DNA, the CDR3 is TGCAGCGTTGAACCCCCGCGGTATGGCTACACCTTC.

This clonotype has a handful of counts. The chain recombines TRBV9 with TRBJ2-2, with D possibly being TRBD2 (6 bases). CDR1 is SGDLS, CDR2 YYNGEE, per germline. The V end lost 4 bases, the J end lost 2 bases, and 18 bases lay between the germline ends. The CDR3 loop spans 17 amino acids. This CDR3 reads CASSSRVSGGNTGELFF. The CDR3 DNA follows: TGTGCCAGCAGCTCCCGGGTTAGCGGTGGTAACACCGGGGAGCTGTTTTTT.